Sequencing of this T cell receptor beta chain was carried out in a study of T cell responses to AZD1222 COVID-19 vaccine. Remarks on this clone: Its antigen is undetermined.

Clones were sequenced by immunoSEQ multiplex PCR, and TCRdb holds only the in-frame ones, with some missing. The repertoire holds about 90,000 clones, with around 88% as singletons. Overall study results and limits: It was only after the peak T cell response that any repertoires were sampled. Regions 160-218 and 743-854 held dominance among vaccine-associated CD4 TCRs, which spanned spike.

CDR1 SGHRS and CDR2 YFSETQ come from the germline V gene. The CDR3 loop spans 16 amino acids. V was clipped by 0 bases and J by 4 bases; unmatched bases: 4. This receptor was identified in an adult in good health. This chain joins TRBV5-1 and TRBJ2-1; TRBD2 matches at 10 bases. The sequenced sample was peripheral blood, obtained on day 0 of MenACWY control vaccination. This chain's CDR3 is CASSLAPSGGYNEQFF. The CDR3 bases are TGCGCCAGCAGCTTGGCCCCTAGCGGGGGATACAATGAGCAGTTCTTC.